This T cell receptor beta chain was observed in a study of blood T cell repertoires in COVID-19. Germline CDR1 is LNHDA and CDR2 is SQIVND (reference sequence). CDR3 length equals 15 residues. V gave up 5 bases and J gave up 2 bases; unmatched junction bases: 8. Assay: immunoSEQ multiplex PCR; the TCRdb copy retains only in-frame clones and omits some. This repertoire shows approximately 150,000 clones, 80% to 90% found once; its top ten account for under 6%. This clone has just one count. V and J are TRBV19 and TRBJ2-7, with 8 bases fitting TRBD2. This TCR was sampled from a woman aged 45-65 years with COVID-19, enrolled during active disease. The sequencing input was peripheral blood. The CDR3 DNA is TGTGCCAGTAGTCCCAGCCAGCGGGGGACCTACGAGCAGTACTTC. Its translation is CASSPSQRGTYEQYF.